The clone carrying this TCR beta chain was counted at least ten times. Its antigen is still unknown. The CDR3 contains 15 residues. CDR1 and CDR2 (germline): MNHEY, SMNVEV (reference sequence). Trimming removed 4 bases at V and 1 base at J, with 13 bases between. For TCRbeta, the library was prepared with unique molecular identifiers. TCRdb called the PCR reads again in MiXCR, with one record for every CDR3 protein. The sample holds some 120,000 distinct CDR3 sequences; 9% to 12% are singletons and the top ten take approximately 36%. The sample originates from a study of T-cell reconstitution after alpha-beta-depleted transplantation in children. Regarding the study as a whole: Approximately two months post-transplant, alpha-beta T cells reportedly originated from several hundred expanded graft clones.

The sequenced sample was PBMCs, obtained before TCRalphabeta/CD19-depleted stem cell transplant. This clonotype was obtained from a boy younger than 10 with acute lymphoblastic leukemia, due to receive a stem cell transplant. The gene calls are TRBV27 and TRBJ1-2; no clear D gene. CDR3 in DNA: TGTGCCAGCAGTTCAGGACGGCACTTTAACTATGGCTACACCTTC. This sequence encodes CASSSGRHFNYGYTF.